These T cell receptor beta chains were read from a single sample in a study of shared clonotypes between healthy human individuals. Generated by immunoSEQ multiplex PCR, the TCRdb table keeps only in-frame clones and is missing some. Here the sample spans some 2 million clones, 85% to 95% being singletons. The sequencing sample was made of naive CD8+ T cells sorted from blood. The receptor source for this set is a man aged 18 to 30 in good health. Both conserved end residues are trimmed from each CDR3.

j_call: TRBJ2-3
v_call: TRBV6-5
cdr3_aa: ASSYGGGGTDTQY

j_call: TRBJ2-7
v_call: TRBV5-6
cdr3_aa: ASSSDTGRSSYEQY

j_call: TRBJ1-1
v_call: TRBV27
cdr3_aa: ASSLVAENTEAF

j_call: TRBJ2-7
v_call: TRBV5-1
cdr3_aa: ASSLGGPYEQY

j_call: TRBJ2-1
v_call: TRBV9
cdr3_aa: ASSVSGGPHNEQF

j_call: TRBJ1-6
v_call: TRBV25-1
cdr3_aa: ASSELQSYNSPLH

j_call: TRBJ1-4
v_call: TRBV7-9
cdr3_aa: ASSSGDNEKLF

j_call: TRBJ1-1
v_call: TRBV7-9
cdr3_aa: ASSPLEGEVTEAF

j_call: TRBJ2-7
v_call: TRBV2
cdr3_aa: ASSPTSTGDEQY

j_call: TRBJ2-1
v_call: TRBV6-1
cdr3_aa: ASRDRGGSDNEQF

j_call: TRBJ1-1
v_call: TRBV4-3
cdr3_aa: ASSQELGAVNTEAF

j_call: TRBJ2-7
v_call: TRBV5-4
cdr3_aa: ASSLDGSSSYEQY

j_call: TRBJ2-7
v_call: TRBV6-1
cdr3_aa: ASSGGFSYEQY

j_call: TRBJ2-3
v_call: TRBV4-3
cdr3_aa: ASSQEGGTSDFTDTQY

j_call: TRBJ1-3
v_call: TRBV7-2
cdr3_aa: ASSLDYSGNTIY

j_call: TRBJ2-1
v_call: TRBV6-5
cdr3_aa: ASSYGTPGGEQF

j_call: TRBJ2-7
v_call: TRBV30
cdr3_aa: AWIGSGYEQY

j_call: TRBJ1-1
v_call: TRBV28
cdr3_aa: ASSFMEPEAF

j_call: TRBJ2-7
v_call: TRBV27
cdr3_aa: ASSPSSYEQY

j_call: TRBJ2-3
v_call: TRBV7-6
cdr3_aa: ASSFLQGVLDTQY

j_call: TRBJ2-7
v_call: TRBV4-1
cdr3_aa: ASSQDGRLARRWSSLSYEQY

j_call: TRBJ2-5
v_call: TRBV27
cdr3_aa: ASSLLGSETQY

j_call: TRBJ2-1
v_call: TRBV20-1
cdr3_aa: SARDLNEQF

j_call: TRBJ1-5
v_call: TRBV28
cdr3_aa: ASSLFQGARQPQH

j_call: TRBJ1-2
v_call: TRBV9
cdr3_aa: ASSVEVGTNYGYT

j_call: TRBJ1-2
v_call: TRBV7-2
cdr3_aa: ASSFAGTDYGYT